This T cell receptor beta chain is from a study of shared clonotypes between healthy human individuals. For the study at large: The cohort had a couple of women and a few men, ages 18 to 49.

This clone was recorded once. The CDR3 length is 13 residues. CDR1 and CDR2 from the germline V gene are WSHSY and SAAADI. Trimming took 2 bases from V and 15 from J; bases not matched to a gene: 7. Samples underwent the assay at deep level. Clones were read by immunoSEQ multiplex PCR, and TCRdb kept only the in-frame ones, dropping some. This table has about 2.1 million clones, around 93% appearing once. Naive CD8 cells lacked CD45RO and underwent positive selection for CCR7, leaving out terminally differentiated effector memory CD45RA+ cells. Input material: naive CD8+ T cells from PBMCs. The sequence came from a man between 18 and 35 years old in good health. Some clones in this sample may be carry-over from other donors' samples. V usage is TRBV10-2 and J usage is TRBJ2-1; 10 bases agree with TRBD2. The chain's CDR3 is CASSEPPGLAMFF. The DNA of the CDR3 is TGCGCCAGCAGTGAGCCACCGGGACTAGCGATGTTCTTC.